Below, one T cell receptor beta chain is given with its context. This entry is derived from a study of human T cells and chemical hapten exposure. Study-level background: Enrolled patients were predominantly female and had alopecia areata, totalis or universalis.

Germline V gene data show CDR1 as MNHEY and CDR2 as SMNVEV (reference sequence). The CDR3 is made up of 14 amino acids. Trimming took 1 base from V and 5 from J, leaving 11 bases between them. Described time point: patch test 3, about 24 weeks after DPC sensitization. Sample treatment: therapeutic diphenylcyclopropenone sensitization with weekly scalp DPC. TCRdb used MiXCR to reprocess the RACE reads, holding one entry per CDR3 protein. The sample has 80,000 to 100,000 distinct CDR3 sequences; 11% are singletons. The chain uses TRBV27 and TRBJ2-5; the D is unclear. The input for sequencing was whole blood, taken in connection with sensitization to the hapten diphenylcyclopropenone (DPC). This TCR was sampled from a woman aged 25 to 39 with alopecia areata. Some clones in this sample may be carry-over from other donors' samples. CDR3 nucleotides: TGTGCCAGCAGTTTATGGGGTTCAATGGAGACCCAGTACTTC. This translates into CASSLWGSMETQYF.